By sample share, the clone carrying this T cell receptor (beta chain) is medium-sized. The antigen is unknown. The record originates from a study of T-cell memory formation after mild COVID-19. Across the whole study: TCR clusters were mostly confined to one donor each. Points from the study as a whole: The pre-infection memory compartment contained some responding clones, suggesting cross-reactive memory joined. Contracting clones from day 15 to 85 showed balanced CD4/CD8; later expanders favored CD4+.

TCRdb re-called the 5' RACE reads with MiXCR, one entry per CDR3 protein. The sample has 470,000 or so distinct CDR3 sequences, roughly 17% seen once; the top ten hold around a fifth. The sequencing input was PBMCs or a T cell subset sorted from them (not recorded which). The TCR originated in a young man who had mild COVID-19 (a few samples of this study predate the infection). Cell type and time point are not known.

The CDR3 reads CASSAGAGNQPQHF. The CDR3 bases are TGTGCCAGCAGTGCAGGGGCAGGCAATCAGCCCCAGCATTTT. The rearrangement joins TRBV6-2 or TRBV6-3 to TRBJ1-5, with a tentative D call TRBD1 (6 bases). Germline V gives CDR1 MNHEY, CDR2 SVGEGT. There are 14 residues in the CDR3. V was cut by 5 bases and J by 2 bases, with 10 bases left in between.